This TCR beta chain stems from a study of neurological immune-mediated disorders. Germline CDR1 reads SNHLY; CDR2 reads FYNNEI. V was clipped by 3 bases and J by 5 bases, with 11 bases between them. The CDR3 extends over 14 amino acids. The study built unsorted libraries from 2 million PBMCs kept at -80 C. Over 160 million TCR-beta sequences from 15-18 subjects came from every sequencing run. Using its own MiXCR run on the 5' RACE reads, TCRdb lists one record per CDR3 protein. This sample carries about 57,000 distinct CDR3 sequences, roughly 13% of them seen once, and the ten largest clones take over 8.5%. The study's findings and limits: None of the CDR3 amino acid sequences of expanded clones recurred across subjects, suggesting private repertoires in all groups.

This clonotype was detected many times. What it binds is not known. This TCR was sampled from a woman aged 55-69 years with HTLV-1-associated myelopathy (HAM/TSP). Sequencing was done on a sample of PBMCs. The rearrangement joins TRBV2 to TRBJ2-1; D unclear. CDR3 nucleotides: TGTGCCAGCAGTGATTTTGTCAAAAACAATGAGCAGTTCTTC. It is translated as CASSDFVKNNEQFF.